This T cell receptor beta chain was recorded in a study of identical twins. Study-wide results and limits: Twin-shared out-of-frame alpha sequences were enriched for low generation probability. These conclusions were based on statistical analysis (cross-sectional, not following the same donors). In cord blood, abundant beta clonotypes had fewer insertions; memory showed no trend.

For this clonotype: What it binds is not known.

TCRdb reprocessed the 5' RACE reads via MiXCR and lists one record per CDR3 protein. Here the sample spans around 340,000 distinct CDR3 sequences, roughly 9% being singletons. This TCR came from a woman between 50 and 59 years old in good health. Sequenced material: naive T cells sorted from blood.

The CDR3 DNA sequence: TGTGCCACCAAGACAGGGTATAACTATGGCTACACCTTC. Translating it yields CATKTGYNYGYTF. The V gene is TRBV12-3 or TRBV12-4, the J gene TRBJ1-2, with TRBD1 matching 7 bases. The trim removed 10 bases at V and 1 base at J, leaving 6 bases unmatched. The CDR3 covers 13 residues.